These T cell receptor beta chains were read from a single sample in a study of vaccination and CD4 T cells after COVID-19. These TCRs' antigens remain unknown. TCRdb re-derived calls from the PCR reads in MiXCR, one entry per CDR3 protein. The table shows roughly 7,000 distinct CDR3 sequences, with 39% occurring only once. Sequenced sample: CD4+ T cells from blood, cultured in vitro. The receptors stem from a human donor in good health. The CDR3 runs from the conserved cysteine through the conserved F or W. The D gene is left open where the match is weak. Rows give clone size only sometimes, using once, few, many, or a class for an expanded clone.

d_call	clone_size	v_call	j_call	cdr3_nt	cdr3_aa
.	.	TRBV11-1	TRBJ1-1	TGTGCCAGCAGCACGGACACCTACACTGAAGCTTTCTTT	CASSTDTYTEAFF
TRBD1	few	TRBV5-4	TRBJ1-2	TGTGCCAGCGGGACAGGGGACGCCTATGGCTACACCTTC	CASGTGDAYGYTF
.	once	TRBV12-3/TRBV12-4	TRBJ2-2	TGTGCCAGCAGTTTCACAGGGATCGCCGGGGAGCTGTTTTTT	CASSFTGIAGELFF
.	.	TRBV7-9	TRBJ2-7	TGTGCCAGCAGGAAAGATCGCGCCGAGCAGTACTTC	CASRKDRAEQYF
.	.	TRBV27	TRBJ1-2	TGTGCCAGCAGTTTATCGCGGGGTCATGGCTACACCTTC	CASSLSRGHGYTF
TRBD1	.	TRBV20-1	TRBJ1-1	TGCAGTGCCCAGCGGGCTACAGGGGGCACTGAAGCTTTCTTT	CSAQRATGGTEAFF
.	.	TRBV6-1	TRBJ1-2	TGTGCCAGCTTCCCTTTGGGCAGTACTAACTATGGCTACACCTTC	CASFPLGSTNYGYTF
.	.	TRBV20-1	TRBJ2-7	TGCAGTGCCCAGGAACAAGATCCCTACGAGCAGTACTTC	CSAQEQDPYEQYF
.	.	TRBV14	TRBJ1-3	TGTGCCAGCAGCCAGCCGGGGACAATGGGAAACACCATATATTTT	CASSQPGTMGNTIYF
.	.	TRBV7-2	TRBJ1-5	TGTGCCAGCAGCTCAACGCCGGGTTATCAGCCCCAGCATTTT	CASSSTPGYQPQHF
.	few	TRBV6-5	TRBJ1-3	TGTGCCAGCAGTTACTTACAGGGCGGAAACACCATATATTTT	CASSYLQGGNTIYF
.	.	TRBV27	TRBJ1-2	TGTGCCAGCAGTCCTGAGACCGGGACGGATGGCTACGCCTTC	CASSPETGTDGYAF
.	.	TRBV11-1	TRBJ2-5	TGTGCCAGCAGCCAGCGGTCGCAGACAGAGACCCAGTACTTC	CASSQRSQTETQYF
.	.	TRBV9	TRBJ1-1	TGTGCCAGCAGCACCCGTCCGGGGAACACTGAAGCTTTCTTT	CASSTRPGNTEAFF
.	.	TRBV2	TRBJ2-2	TGTGCCAGCAGACAGGGATACACCGGGGAGCTGTTTTTT	CASRQGYTGELFF
TRBD1	once	TRBV20-1	TRBJ2-5	TGCAGTGCTCCCGGGACAGGGGTTGGGACCCAGTACTTC	CSAPGTGVGTQYF
.	.	TRBV2	TRBJ2-1	TGTGCCAGCAGTGGTACAGGATCCTACAATGAGCAGTTCTTC	CASSGTGSYNEQFF
.	.	TRBV28	TRBJ1-3	TGTGCCAGCTTGAGCGCCAGTGGGGTCACCATATATTTT	CASLSASGVTIYF
.	.	TRBV7-9	TRBJ1-6	TGTGCCAGCAGCTTAGACGGGGGCGTTAATTCTAGGCCCCTCCACTTT	CASSLDGGVNSRPLHF
TRBD1	few	TRBV12-3/TRBV12-4	TRBJ1-5	TGTGCCAGCAGTATCGGACAGGGTAATCAGCCCCAGCATTTT	CASSIGQGNQPQHF
.	.	TRBV10-2	TRBJ1-1	TGCGCCAGCAGTGCCTCATTGGGGAAGCTCATGAACACTGAAGCTTTCTTT	CASSASLGKLMNTEAFF
.	.	TRBV6-4	TRBJ1-2	TGTGCCAGCAGTGACTCCAGTGCTAACTATGGCTACACCTTC	CASSDSSANYGYTF
.	few	TRBV30	TRBJ1-1	TGTGCCTGGAGTCGCGGATTGAACACTGAAGCTTTCTTT	CAWSRGLNTEAFF
.	.	TRBV2	TRBJ1-1	TGTGCCAGCAGTACGGAGGGGCTAATGAACACTGAAGCTTTCTTT	CASSTEGLMNTEAFF
.	few	TRBV7-3	TRBJ2-5	TGTGCCAGCAGCTTAAACCAAGGCGGTCGAGAGACCCAGTACTTC	CASSLNQGGRETQYF
.	medium-sized	TRBV20-1	TRBJ2-7	TGCAGTGCTAGAGAGGAGGGGGGGGGCCTATCCTACGAGCAGTACTTC	CSAREEGGGLSYEQYF
.	.	TRBV6-2/TRBV6-3	TRBJ1-1	TGTGCCAGCAGTTATGGCGGGGTTAGTACTGAAGCTTTCTTT	CASSYGGVSTEAFF
TRBD2	few	TRBV6-1	TRBJ2-7	TGTGCCAGCAGTGGCGGGAGCCCGGGAGTTGGCGAGCAGTACTTC	CASSGGSPGVGEQYF
.	few	TRBV6-1	TRBJ2-5	TGTGCCAGCAGCCCTAACAGGGATCAAGAGACCCAGTACTTC	CASSPNRDQETQYF
.	.	TRBV11-2	TRBJ1-6	TGTGCCAGCAGCTTAGTTTGGTCAGAGAATTCACCCCTCCACTTT	CASSLVWSENSPLHF